This T cell receptor (beta chain) was recovered during a study of T cells in Graves' hyperthyroidism and ophthalmopathy. The CDR3 is made up of 12 amino acids. Germline-derived CDR1 and CDR2 are DFQATT and SNEGSKA (reference sequence). About this clonotype: Possible read error: a much larger clone is one base away.

TCR beta CDR3 regions were amplified from RNA. The HTBI primer set served for first-round RT-PCR of the TCR CDR3. TCRdb used MiXCR to reprocess the multiplex PCR reads, holding one entry per CDR3 protein. Of roughly 150,000 distinct CDR3 sequences detected, about 9% appear once; the ten largest clones hold less than 25%. Newly diagnosed hyperthyroidism patients aged 18 to 65 years had disease lasting under 2 months. Fresh peripheral blood, 9.5 to 10 ml of it, supplied the PBMCs. V usage is TRBV20-1 and J usage is TRBJ1-4; D is uncertain. The TCR comes from a woman under 30 with Graves' hyperthyroidism that later progressed to Graves' ophthalmopathy. The sample taken for sequencing was blood. CDR3 nucleotides: TGCAATGCTGCGGACGGACATGAAAAACTGTTTTTT. It translates to CNAADGHEKLFF.